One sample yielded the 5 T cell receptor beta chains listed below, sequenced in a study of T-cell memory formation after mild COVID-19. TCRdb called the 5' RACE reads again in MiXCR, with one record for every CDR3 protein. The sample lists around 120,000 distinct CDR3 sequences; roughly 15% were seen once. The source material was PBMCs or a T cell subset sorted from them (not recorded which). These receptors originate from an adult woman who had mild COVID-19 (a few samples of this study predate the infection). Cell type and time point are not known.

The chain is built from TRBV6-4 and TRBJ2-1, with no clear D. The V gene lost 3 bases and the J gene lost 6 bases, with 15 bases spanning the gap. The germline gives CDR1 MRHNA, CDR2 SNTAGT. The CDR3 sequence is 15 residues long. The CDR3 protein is CASSDHYRFSNEQFF. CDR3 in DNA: TGTGCCAGCAGTGATCACTACCGATTCTCCAATGAGCAGTTCTTC.

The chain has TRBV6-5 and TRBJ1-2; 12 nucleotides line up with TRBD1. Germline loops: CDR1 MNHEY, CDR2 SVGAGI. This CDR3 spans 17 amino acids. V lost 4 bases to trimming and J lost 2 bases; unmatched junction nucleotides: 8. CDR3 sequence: CASSLTGTGGANYGYTF. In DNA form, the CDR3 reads TGTGCCAGCAGTTTGACCGGGACAGGGGGCGCCAACTATGGCTACACCTTC.

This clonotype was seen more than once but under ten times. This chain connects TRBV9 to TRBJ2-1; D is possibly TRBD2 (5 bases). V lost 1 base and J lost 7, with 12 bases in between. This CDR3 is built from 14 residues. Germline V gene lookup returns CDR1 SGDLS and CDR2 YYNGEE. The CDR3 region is CASSVRGASNEQFF. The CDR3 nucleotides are TGTGCCAGCAGCGTACGGGGAGCCTCTAATGAGCAGTTCTTC.

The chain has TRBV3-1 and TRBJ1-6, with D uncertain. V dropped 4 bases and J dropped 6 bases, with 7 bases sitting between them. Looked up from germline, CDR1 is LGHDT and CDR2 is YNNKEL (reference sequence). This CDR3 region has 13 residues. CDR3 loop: CASSRGLNSPLHF. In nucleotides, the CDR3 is TGTGCCAGCAGCCGCGGACTTAATTCACCCCTCCACTTT. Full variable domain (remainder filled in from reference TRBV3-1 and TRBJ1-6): DTAVSQTPKYLVTQMGNDKSIKCEQNLGHDTMYWYKQDSKKFLKIMFSYNNKELIINETVPNRFSPKSPDKAHLNLHINSLELGDSAVYFCASSRGLNSPLHFGNGTRLTVT.

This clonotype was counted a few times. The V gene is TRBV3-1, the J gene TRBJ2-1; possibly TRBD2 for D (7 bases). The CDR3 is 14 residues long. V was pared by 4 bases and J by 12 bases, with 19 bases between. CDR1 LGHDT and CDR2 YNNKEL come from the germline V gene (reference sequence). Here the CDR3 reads CASSPLSRGPGQFF. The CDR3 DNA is TGTGCCAGCAGCCCGCTGTCGCGGGGGCCTGGGCAGTTCTTC.